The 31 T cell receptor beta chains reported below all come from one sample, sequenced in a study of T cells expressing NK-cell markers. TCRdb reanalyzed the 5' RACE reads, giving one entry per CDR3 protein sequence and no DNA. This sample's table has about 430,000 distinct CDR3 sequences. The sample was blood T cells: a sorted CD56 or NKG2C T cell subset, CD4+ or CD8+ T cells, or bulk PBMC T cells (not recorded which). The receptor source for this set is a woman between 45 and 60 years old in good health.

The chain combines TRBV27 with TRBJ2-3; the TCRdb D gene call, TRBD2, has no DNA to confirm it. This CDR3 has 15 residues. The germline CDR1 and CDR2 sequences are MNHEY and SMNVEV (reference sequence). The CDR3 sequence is CASGRLAGSTDTQYF.

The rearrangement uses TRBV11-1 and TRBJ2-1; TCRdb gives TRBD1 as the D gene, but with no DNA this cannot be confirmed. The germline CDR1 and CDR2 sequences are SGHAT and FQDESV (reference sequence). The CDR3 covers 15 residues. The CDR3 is CASSSFTQGGNEQFF. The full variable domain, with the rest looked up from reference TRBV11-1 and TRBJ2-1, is EAEVAQSPRYKITEKSQAVAFWCDPISGHATLYWYRQILGQGPELLVQFQDESVVDDSQLPKDRFSAERLKGVDSTLKIQPAELGDSAMYLCASSSFTQGGNEQFFGPGTRLTVL.

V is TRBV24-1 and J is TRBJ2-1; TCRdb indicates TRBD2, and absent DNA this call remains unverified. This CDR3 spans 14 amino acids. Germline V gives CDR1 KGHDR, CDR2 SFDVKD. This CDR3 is CATSDRTRSYEQFF.

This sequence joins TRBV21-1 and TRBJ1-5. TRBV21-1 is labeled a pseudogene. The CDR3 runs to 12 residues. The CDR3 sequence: CASLNSNQPQHF.

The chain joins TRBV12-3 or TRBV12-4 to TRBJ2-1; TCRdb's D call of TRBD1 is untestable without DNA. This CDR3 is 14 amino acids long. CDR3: CASSLARPRNEQFF.

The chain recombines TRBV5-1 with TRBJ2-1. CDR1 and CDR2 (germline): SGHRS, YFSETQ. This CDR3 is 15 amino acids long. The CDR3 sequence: CASSLDLSQYNEQFF.

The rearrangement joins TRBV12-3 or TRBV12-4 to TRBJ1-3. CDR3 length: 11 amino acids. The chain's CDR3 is CASRLRYTIYF.

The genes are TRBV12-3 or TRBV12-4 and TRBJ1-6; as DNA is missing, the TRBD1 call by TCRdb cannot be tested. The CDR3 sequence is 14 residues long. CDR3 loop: CASSPGGNNSPLHF.

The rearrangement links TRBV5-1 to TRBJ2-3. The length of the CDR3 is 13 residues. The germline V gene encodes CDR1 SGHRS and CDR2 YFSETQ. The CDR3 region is CASSLVIADTQYF.

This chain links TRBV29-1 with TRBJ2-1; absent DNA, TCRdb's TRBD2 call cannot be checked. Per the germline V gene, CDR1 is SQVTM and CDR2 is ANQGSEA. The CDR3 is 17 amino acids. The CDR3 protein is CSASPASGASSYNEQFF.

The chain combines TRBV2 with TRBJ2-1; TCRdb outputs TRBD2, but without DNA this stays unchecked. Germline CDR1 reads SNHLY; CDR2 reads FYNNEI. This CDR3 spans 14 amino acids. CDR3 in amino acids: CASSYGTSNDEQFF.

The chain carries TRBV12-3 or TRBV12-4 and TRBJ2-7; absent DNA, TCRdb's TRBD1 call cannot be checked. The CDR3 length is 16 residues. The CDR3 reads CASTTRWGRAAYEQYF.

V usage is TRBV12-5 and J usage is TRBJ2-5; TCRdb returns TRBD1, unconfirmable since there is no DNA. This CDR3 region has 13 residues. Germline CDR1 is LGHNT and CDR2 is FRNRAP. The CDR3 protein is CASGLTGQETQYF.

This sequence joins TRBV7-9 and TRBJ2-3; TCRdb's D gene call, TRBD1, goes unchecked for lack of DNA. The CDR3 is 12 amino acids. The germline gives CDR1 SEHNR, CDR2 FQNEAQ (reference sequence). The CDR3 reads CAIQGVTDTQYF.

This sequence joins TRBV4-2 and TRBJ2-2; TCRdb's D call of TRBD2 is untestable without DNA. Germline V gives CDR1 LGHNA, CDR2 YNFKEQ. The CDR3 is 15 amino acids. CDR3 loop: CASSQDRQGTGELFF.

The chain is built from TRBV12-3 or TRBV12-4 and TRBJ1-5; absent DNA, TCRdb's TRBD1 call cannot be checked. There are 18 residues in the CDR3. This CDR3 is CASSPGDRIFYSNQPQHF.

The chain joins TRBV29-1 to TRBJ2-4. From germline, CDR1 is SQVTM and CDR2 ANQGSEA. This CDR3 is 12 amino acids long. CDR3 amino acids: CSVGASKNIQYF.

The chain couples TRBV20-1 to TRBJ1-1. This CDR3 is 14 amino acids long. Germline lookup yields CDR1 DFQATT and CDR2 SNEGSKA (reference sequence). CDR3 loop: CSARDGRGNTEAFF.

This chain's CDR3 is CASGLVLGQGRKNTEAFF. The chain has TRBV12-5 and TRBJ1-1; the TCRdb call, TRBD1, lacks DNA for checking. The length of the CDR3 is 18 residues. CDR1 is LGHNT, CDR2 FRNRAP, per germline.

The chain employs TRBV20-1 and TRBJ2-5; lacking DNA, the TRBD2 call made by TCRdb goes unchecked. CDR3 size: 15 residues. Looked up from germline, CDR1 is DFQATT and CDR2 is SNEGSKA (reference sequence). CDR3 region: CSAREPQGGMETQYF.

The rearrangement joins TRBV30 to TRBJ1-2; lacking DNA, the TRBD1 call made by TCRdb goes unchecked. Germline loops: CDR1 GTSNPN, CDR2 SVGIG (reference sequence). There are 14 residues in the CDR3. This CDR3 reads CAWSVGQGDYGYTF.

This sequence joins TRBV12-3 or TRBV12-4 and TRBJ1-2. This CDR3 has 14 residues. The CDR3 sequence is CASKVRRDFYGYTF.

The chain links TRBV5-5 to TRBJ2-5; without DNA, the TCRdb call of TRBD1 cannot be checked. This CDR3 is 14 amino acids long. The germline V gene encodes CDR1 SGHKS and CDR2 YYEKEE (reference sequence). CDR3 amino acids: CASSKQGIGETQYF.

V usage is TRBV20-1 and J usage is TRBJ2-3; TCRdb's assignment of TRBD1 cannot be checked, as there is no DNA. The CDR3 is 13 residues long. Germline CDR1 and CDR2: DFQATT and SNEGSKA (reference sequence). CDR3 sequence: CSALGTVSDTQYF.

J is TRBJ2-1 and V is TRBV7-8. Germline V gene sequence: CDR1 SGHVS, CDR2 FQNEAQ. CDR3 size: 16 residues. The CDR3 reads CASKDLAGRFYNEQFF.

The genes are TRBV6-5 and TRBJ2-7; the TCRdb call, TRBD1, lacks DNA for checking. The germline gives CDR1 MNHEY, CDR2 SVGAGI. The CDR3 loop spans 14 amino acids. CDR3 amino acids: CASRAGGSRGEQYF.

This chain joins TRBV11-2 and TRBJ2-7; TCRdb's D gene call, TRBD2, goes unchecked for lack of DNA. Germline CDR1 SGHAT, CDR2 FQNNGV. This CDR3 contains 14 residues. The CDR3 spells CASSFNAGNYEQYF.

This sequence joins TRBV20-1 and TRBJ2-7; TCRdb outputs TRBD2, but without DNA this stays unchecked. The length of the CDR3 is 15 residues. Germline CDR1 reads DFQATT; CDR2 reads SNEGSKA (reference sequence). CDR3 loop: CSAPPPGPTSYEQYF.

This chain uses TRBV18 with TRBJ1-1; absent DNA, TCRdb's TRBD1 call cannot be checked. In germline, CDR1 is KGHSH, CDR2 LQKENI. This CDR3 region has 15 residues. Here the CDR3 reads CASSQVRQTNTEAFF.

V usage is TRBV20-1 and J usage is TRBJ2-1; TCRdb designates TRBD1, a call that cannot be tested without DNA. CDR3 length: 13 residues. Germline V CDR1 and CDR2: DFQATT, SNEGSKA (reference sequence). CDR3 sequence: CSAKGRERDEQFF.

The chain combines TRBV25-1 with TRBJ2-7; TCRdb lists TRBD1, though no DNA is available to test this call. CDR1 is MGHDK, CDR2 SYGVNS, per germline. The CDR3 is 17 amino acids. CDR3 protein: CASSFPPRGAPMGEQYF.